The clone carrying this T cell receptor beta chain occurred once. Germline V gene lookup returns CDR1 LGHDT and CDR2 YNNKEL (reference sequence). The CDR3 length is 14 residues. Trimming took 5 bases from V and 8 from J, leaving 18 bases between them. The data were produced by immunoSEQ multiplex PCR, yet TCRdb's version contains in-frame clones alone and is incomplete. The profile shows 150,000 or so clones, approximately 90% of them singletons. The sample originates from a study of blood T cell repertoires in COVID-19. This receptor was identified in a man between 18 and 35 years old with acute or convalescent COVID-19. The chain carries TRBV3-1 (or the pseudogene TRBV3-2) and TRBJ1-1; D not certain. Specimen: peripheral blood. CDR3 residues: CASSVKDIGREAFF. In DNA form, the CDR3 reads TGTGCCAGCAGCGTAAAGGATATCGGGAGGGAAGCTTTCTTT.